This entry is about one TCR beta chain. This sample is part of a study of cytomegalovirus exposure and HLA in healthy donors. Germline CDR1 and CDR2: SNHLY and FYNNEI. V dropped 6 bases and J dropped 4; count of bases not matched to a gene: 3. The CDR3 consists of 14 residues. Primers included in the PCR were 60 Vbeta and 13 Jbeta primers. Produced via immunoSEQ multiplex PCR; TCRdb's table is partial and in-frame only. The sample comprises some 130,000 clones, around two thirds of which are singletons, and 2% to 2.5% rests with the top ten. The TCR was taken from a woman aged 55-70 years in good health and CMV-seropositive. This chain uses TRBV2 with TRBJ2-2, with 9 bases that match TRBD1. Sequencing input: PBMCs. CDR3 region: CASRLQGATGELFF. Here the CDR3 DNA reads TGTGCCAGCAGGCTACAGGGGGCCACCGGGGAGCTGTTTTTT.